One and the same sample provided the 11 T cell receptor beta chains below, sequenced in a study of identical twins. From the 5' RACE reads, TCRdb called clonotypes with MiXCR, one entry per CDR3 protein. This table holds some 250,000 distinct CDR3 sequences, 5.5% to 7.5% found once. The same data also contributed to another study, on T cells expressing NK-cell markers.

Sequenced input: CD8+ T cells sorted from blood. All receptors derive from a woman aged 18-29 years in good health.

The chain combines TRBV11-2 with TRBJ2-1, with D tentatively TRBD2 (5 bases). Germline lookup yields CDR1 SGHAT and CDR2 FQNNGV. The length of the CDR3 is 15 residues. Trimming stripped 7 bases from V and 0 bases from J, with 13 bases between. CDR3: CASIHAGSSYNEQFF. In DNA form, the CDR3 reads TGTGCCAGCATCCATGCGGGTAGCTCCTACAATGAGCAGTTCTTC. Full variable domain (rest looked up from reference TRBV11-2 and TRBJ2-1): EAGVAQSPRYKIIEKRQSVAFWCNPISGHATLYWYQQILGQGPKLLIQFQNNGVVDDSQLPKDRFSAERLKGVDSTLKIQPAKLEDSAVYLCASIHAGSSYNEQFFGPGTRLTVL.

Ten or more counts support this clonotype. The V call is TRBV5-5, the J call TRBJ1-1; a possible D gene is TRBD1 (6 bases). The CDR3 is made up of 14 amino acids. V lost 5 bases, J lost 4 bases, and 15 bases lay in between. The germline V gene has CDR1 SGHKS and CDR2 YYEKEE (reference sequence). The CDR3 DNA sequence: TGTGCCAGCAGTCGTACAGGGTTCTCCACTGAAGCTTTCTTT. Translating it yields CASSRTGFSTEAFF. The entire variable domain, with the rest obtained from reference TRBV5-5 and TRBJ1-1, is as follows: DAGVTQSPTHLIKTRGQQVTLRCSPISGHKSVSWYQQVLGQGPQFIFQYYEKEERGRGNFPDRFSARQFPNYSSELNVNALLLGDSALYLCASSRTGFSTEAFFGQGTRLTVV.

In this sample, this clonotype turned up a few times. V gene TRBV9 combines with J gene TRBJ2-6, with D maybe TRBD2 (6 bases). The CDR3 sequence is 17 residues long. V was pared by 0 bases and J by 4 bases, with 14 bases between. The V gene's germline CDR1 is SGDLS and CDR2 YYNGEE. The CDR3 sequence: CASSVGSGVLGANVLTF. In DNA form, the CDR3 reads TGTGCCAGCAGCGTAGGGTCGGGGGTGTTGGGGGCCAACGTCCTGACTTTC.

In this sample, this clonotype turned up a few times. The rearrangement links TRBV24-1 to TRBJ2-3; D ambiguous. Germline lookup yields CDR1 KGHDR and CDR2 SFDVKD. V lost 0 bases and J 6 bases, leaving 6 bases between the germline ends. The CDR3 runs 13 residues. This CDR3 is CATSDLKGDTQYF. The DNA of the CDR3 is TGTGCCACCAGTGATTTGAAAGGGGATACGCAGTATTTT.

There are a few counts of this clonotype. The J gene is TRBJ2-1, the V gene TRBV20-1; 9 bases line up with TRBD2. CDR1 is DFQATT and CDR2 is SNEGSKA in the germline V gene (reference sequence). The CDR3 runs 13 residues. V shed 7 bases, J shed 8 bases, and the junction held 9 bases outside the gene matches. In DNA, the CDR3 is TGCAGTGTTCCCGGGACTAGCCTCTATGAGCAGTTCTTC. This codes for CSVPGTSLYEQFF.

There are many counts of this clonotype. The chain combines TRBV20-1 with TRBJ2-7, with unresolved D. This CDR3 comprises 13 residues. From germline, CDR1 is DFQATT and CDR2 SNEGSKA (reference sequence). Trimming removed 3 bases from V and 6 bases from J, with 15 bases in between. The CDR3 nucleotides are TGCAGTGCTAGTCTCAGGCCTCCGGTCGAGCAGTACTTC. This translates into CSASLRPPVEQYF.

This clonotype was observed at least ten times. This chain uses TRBV27 with TRBJ2-2, with 8 bases identical to TRBD1. This CDR3 contains 17 residues. The V and J ends lost 3 bases and 1 base, in that order; junction bases with no gene match: 7. From germline, CDR1 is MNHEY and CDR2 SMNVEV (reference sequence). This CDR3 reads CASSFIWTGLNTGELFF. The CDR3 DNA reads as TGTGCCAGCAGTTTCATATGGACAGGGCTGAACACCGGGGAGCTGTTTTTT.

This chain links TRBV29-1 with TRBJ1-2; 9 bases map to TRBD1. CDR1 and CDR2 from the germline V gene are SQVTM and ANQGSEA. With 7 bases clipped from V and 5 bases from J, the junction kept 5 bases outside the gene matches. CDR3 length equals 12 residues. The CDR3, as DNA: TGCAGCGCCCCCGGGACAGGGTATGGCTACACCTTC. It encodes CSAPGTGYGYTF. The whole variable domain, filled in from reference TRBV29-1 and TRBJ1-2, reads SAVISQKPSRDICQRGTSLTIQCQVDSQVTMMFWYRQQPGQSLTLIATANQGSEATYESGFVIDKFPISRPNLTFSTLTVSNMSPEDSSIYLCSAPGTGYGYTFGSGTRLTVV.

At least ten counts were recorded for this clonotype. The rearrangement uses TRBV7-3 and TRBJ2-1; D could derive from TRBD1 or TRBD2 (5 bases each). The CDR3 extends over 12 amino acids. Germline lookup yields CDR1 SGHTA and CDR2 FQGTGA. V lost 4 bases and J lost 8, with 9 bases in between. The CDR3 reads CASSSGAHEQFF. The DNA for the CDR3 is TGTGCCAGCAGCTCCGGGGCGCATGAGCAGTTCTTC.

This clonotype has a handful of counts. CDR3 nucleotide sequence: TGTGCCTGGTCGACAGGGTCAGAGCAGTTCTTC. It encodes CAWSTGSEQFF. V and J are TRBV30 and TRBJ2-1, with 7 bases aligning to TRBD1. V lost 5 bases and J lost 10; bases outside the gene matches: 5. Germline CDR1 and CDR2: GTSNPN and SVGIG (reference sequence). The CDR3 is 11 amino acids.

This clonotype was observed a few times. V and J are TRBV11-3 and TRBJ2-2; D is possibly TRBD1 or TRBD2 (5 bases each). V was pared by 4 bases and J by 5 bases, with 14 bases between. The CDR3 loop spans 15 amino acids. Germline V gene lookup returns CDR1 SGHNT and CDR2 YENEEA. CDR3 sequence: CASSSWDDSTGELFF. Here the CDR3 DNA reads TGTGCCAGCAGCTCGTGGGACGACAGTACCGGGGAGCTGTTTTTT.